This TCR beta chain was captured in a study of spatial heterogeneity in lung cancer. The study's findings and limits: Blood carried ubiquitous expanded tumor TCRs more at resection than follow-up.

TCRdb reprocessed the 5' RACE reads via MiXCR and lists one record per CDR3 protein. The profile shows about 52,000 distinct CDR3 sequences, 7.4% of them singletons. As regards this clonotype: Its antigen is currently unknown.

Time point denoted: blood at routine non-recurrence follow-up after resection. Whole RNA, which was extracted from tumor, nontumor lung tissue or frozen PBMC, was sequenced without any cell sorting. The material was PBMCs, obtained at follow-up. This receptor was obtained from a female donor with early-stage non-small cell lung cancer.

CDR3 sequence: CASSAGVNYGYTF. CDR3 coding DNA: TGTGCCAGCAGCGCAGGGGTTAACTATGGCTACACCTTC. The chain joins TRBV7-8 to TRBJ1-2; D might be TRBD1 (6 bases). CDR3 length equals 13 residues. The germline V gene encodes CDR1 SGHVS and CDR2 FQNEAQ. The germline V and J ends were trimmed by 5 bases and 1 base, with 8 bases remaining between them.